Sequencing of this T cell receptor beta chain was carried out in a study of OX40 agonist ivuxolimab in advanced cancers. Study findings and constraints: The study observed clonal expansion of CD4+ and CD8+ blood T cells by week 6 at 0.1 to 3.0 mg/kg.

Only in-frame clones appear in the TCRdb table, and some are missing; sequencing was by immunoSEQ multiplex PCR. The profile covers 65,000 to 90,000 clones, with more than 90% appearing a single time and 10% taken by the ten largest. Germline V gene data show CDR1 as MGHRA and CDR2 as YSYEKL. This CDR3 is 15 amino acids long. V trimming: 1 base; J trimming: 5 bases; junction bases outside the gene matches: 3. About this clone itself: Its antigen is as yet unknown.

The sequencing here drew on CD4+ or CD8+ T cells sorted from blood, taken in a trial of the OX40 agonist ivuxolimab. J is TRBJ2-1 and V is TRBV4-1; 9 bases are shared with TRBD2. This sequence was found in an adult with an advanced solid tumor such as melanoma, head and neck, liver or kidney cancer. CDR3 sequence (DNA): TGCGCCAGCAGCCAAGGAGCGGGGGGCAACAATGAGCAGTTCTTC. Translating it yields CASSQGAGGNNEQFF.